Shown below are 22 T cell receptor beta chains from a single sample sequenced in a study of shared clonotypes between healthy human individuals. Sequenced by immunoSEQ multiplex PCR; TCRdb stores in-frame clones only, minus some. The sample lists some 490,000 clones, about 84% occurring once. Sequenced: PBMCs. The receptors were gathered from a woman between 35 and 50 years old in good health. Some clones in this sample may be carry-over from other donors' samples.

V gene TRBV5-1 combines with J gene TRBJ1-1; D is unclear. The CDR3 is made up of 16 amino acids. V was pared by 5 bases and J by 5 bases, with 22 bases between. From germline, CDR1 is SGHRS and CDR2 YFSETQ. CDR3 sequence: CASRPTSSPEWTEAFF. CDR3 nucleotide sequence: TGCGCCAGCAGGCCCACCAGTTCCCCCGAGTGGACTGAAGCTTTCTTT.

The chain recombines TRBV29-1 with TRBJ1-1, with 8 nucleotides matching TRBD1. The CDR3 has 14 amino acids. Germline CDR1 SQVTM, CDR2 ANQGSEA. J was trimmed by 4 bases and V by 7 bases; bases with no gene match: 11. CDR3 protein: CSAMTGAGGTEAFF. Here the CDR3 DNA reads TGCAGCGCCATGACAGGGGCGGGGGGCACTGAAGCTTTCTTT.

As to this clone: A read error is the likely source, as a far larger clone sits one nucleotide away. The sample has other DNA sequences that encode this CDR3 too. CDR3 DNA sequence: TGTGCCAGCAGTGAGGCGGGAGGTGGCACAGATACGCAGTATTTT. Its translation is CASSEAGGGTDTQYF. This sequence joins TRBV6-4 and TRBJ2-3; TRBD2 agrees at 8 bases. CDR3 length: 15 residues. From germline, CDR1 is MRHNA and CDR2 SNTAGT. Germline trimming cut 3 bases from V and 1 base from J; bases unmatched to any gene: 3.

This chain joins TRBV28 and TRBJ1-4, with D maybe TRBD1 (5 bases). This CDR3 region has 14 residues. The germline gives CDR1 MDHEN, CDR2 SYDVKM. The ends were cut back, 5 bases at V and 7 bases at J, with 14 bases in the middle. CDR3 loop: CASSSPMGVEKLFF. The CDR3 DNA follows: TGTGCCAGCAGTAGCCCGATGGGGGTTGAAAAACTGTTTTTT.

Worth noting for this clone: A far larger clone is one nucleotide away, so this likely arose from a read error. The chain links TRBV7-2 to TRBJ1-1; D unclear. Germline CDR1 reads SGHTA; CDR2 reads FQGNSA. With 4 bases removed from V and 7 bases from J, the gap between germline ends came to 19 bases. This CDR3 has 15 residues. The CDR3 here is CASSSRPAWGGEAFF. In DNA, the CDR3 is TGTGCCAGCAGCTCCCGCCCCGCCTGGGGTGGTGAAGCTTTCTTT.

V is TRBV4-2 and J is TRBJ2-1; D is undetermined. Per the germline V gene, CDR1 is LGHNA and CDR2 is YNFKEQ. V gave up 0 bases and J gave up 8 bases, with 14 bases separating them. The CDR3 totals 15 residues. Here the CDR3 reads CASSQEAFGVDEQFF. DNA for the CDR3: TGTGCCAGCAGCCAAGAGGCTTTCGGCGTCGATGAGCAGTTCTTC.

The chain carries TRBV5-4 and TRBJ2-5; TRBD2 might be the D (8 bases). The CDR3 contains 15 residues. Trimming removed 4 bases at V and 2 bases at J, with 15 bases between. The germline gives CDR1 SGHNT, CDR2 YYREEE (reference sequence). CDR3 amino acids: CASSKGAGGQETQYF. The CDR3 DNA reads TGTGCCAGCAGCAAGGGGGCGGGAGGACAAGAGACCCAGTACTTC.

This clone was counted once. The junction departs from germline at one end; a sequencing error may be responsible. CDR3 bases: TGTGCCAGCAGCTTAACACCCGGGGCCACGAATTTT. Amino acids: CASSLTPGATNF. The chain couples TRBV11-2 to TRBJ1-3; possible D gene TRBD1, 5 bases. Germline V lookup: CDR1 SGHAT, CDR2 FQNNGV. The CDR3 is 12 residues long.

Points on this clone: One end of the junction fails to match germline, which may point to a read error. The rearrangement joins TRBV6-1 to TRBJ1-5; possibly TRBD1 for D (5 bases). The CDR3 extends over 16 amino acids. Germline-derived CDR1 and CDR2 are MNHNS and SASEGT. CDR3 loop: CASIEIIGARNQPQHF. CDR3 DNA: TGTGCCAGCATTGAAATTATAGGGGCCCGAAATCAGCCCCAGCATTTT.

The CDR3, as DNA: TGTGCCAGTAGTGGGTGGACAGGGGGTAGGGAGACCCAGTACTTC. Its translation is CASSGWTGGRETQYF. V gene TRBV19 combines with J gene TRBJ2-5, with 10 bases aligning to TRBD1. Germline values: CDR1 LNHDA, CDR2 SQIVND (reference sequence). This CDR3 region has 15 residues. J was trimmed by 5 bases and V by 5 bases; bases with no gene match: 8.

V is TRBV28 and J is TRBJ1-1, with a weak D call TRBD1 (6 bases). The CDR3 is made up of 14 amino acids. V was shortened by 2 bases and J by 6 bases, with 13 bases between the two germline ends. Per the germline V gene, CDR1 is MDHEN and CDR2 is SYDVKM. The CDR3 spells CASSLTPRGSEAFF. The CDR3 bases are TGTGCCAGCAGTTTAACCCCCAGGGGATCTGAAGCTTTCTTT.

This chain uses TRBV29-1 with TRBJ2-7, with 8 bases lining up with TRBD1. J was trimmed by 3 bases and V by 2 bases; bases with no gene match: 6. The CDR3 totals 14 residues. Per the germline V gene, CDR1 is SQVTM and CDR2 is ANQGSEA. This CDR3 reads CSVEPGTGDYEQYF. For the CDR3, the DNA is TGCAGCGTTGAACCCGGGACAGGAGACTACGAGCAGTACTTC.

The chain has TRBV7-3 and TRBJ2-6; the D is unclear. Per the germline V gene, CDR1 is SGHTA and CDR2 is FQGTGA. The CDR3 is 14 residues long. Trimming took off 4 bases at V and 2 bases at J, with 6 bases between the two ends. The CDR3 sequence: CASSSAAGANVLTF. CDR3 DNA: TGTGCCAGCAGCTCCGCTGCTGGGGCCAACGTCCTGACTTTC.

In its sample, this clone was seen once. A far larger clone is a single base away, which makes a read error likely. This chain connects TRBV6-5 to TRBJ2-7; 7 bases agree with TRBD1. The CDR3 extends over 13 amino acids. The germline V gene encodes CDR1 MNHEY and CDR2 SVGAGI. J was trimmed by 5 bases and V by 7 bases; bases with no gene match: 8. This CDR3 reads CASTPGQTHEQYF. CDR3 nucleotides: TGTGCCAGCACCCCGGGACAGACCCACGAGCAGTACTTC.

As concerns this clone: A far larger clone differs by one base, so this is likely a read error. The genes are TRBV11-3 and TRBJ2-2, with D maybe TRBD2 (5 bases). CDR1 is SGHNT, CDR2 YENEEA, per germline. The CDR3 has 18 residues. DNA of the CDR3: TGTACCAGCAGCTTAGAATACTGGCATCTCGAGGGCACCGGGGAGCTGTTTTTT. The encoded protein is CTSSLEYWHLEGTGELFF.

The chain links TRBV6-1 to TRBJ1-2; D unresolved. Trimming shortened V by 2 bases and J by 8 bases, and 9 bases separated the two germline ends. CDR1 is MNHNS and CDR2 is SASEGT in the germline V gene. The CDR3 extends over 12 amino acids. CDR3 DNA sequence: TGTGCCAGCAGTGAATGGGAGAGGGGCTACACCTTC. This encodes CASSEWERGYTF.

The V call is TRBV27, the J call TRBJ2-7; 13 positions agree with TRBD2. Germline V gene data show CDR1 as MNHEY and CDR2 as SMNVEV (reference sequence). V was clipped by 4 bases and J by 3 bases; unmatched bases: 12. The CDR3 covers 18 residues. The CDR3 nucleotides are TGTGCCAGCAGTTCAAGGACACTAGCGGGAGGGGGGAACTACGAGCAGTACTTC. This encodes CASSSRTLAGGGNYEQYF.

This rearrangement joins TRBV6-5 to TRBJ2-7; D is ambiguous. Trimming cost V 0 bases and J 5 bases, with 14 bases left between them. This CDR3 has 15 amino acids. Germline V lookup: CDR1 MNHEY, CDR2 SVGAGI. CDR3 bases: TGTGCCAGCAGTTACTCTCCATTCCGAGGCGACGAGCAGTACTTC. This gives the protein CASSYSPFRGDEQYF.

This sequence joins TRBV29-1 and TRBJ1-3, with TRBD1 as a possible D gene (5 bases). CDR3 length: 12 residues. CDR1 is SQVTM, CDR2 ANQGSEA, per germline. Trimming took off 7 bases at V and 4 bases at J, with 11 bases between the two ends. The CDR3 sequence is CSAEGVGNTIYF. DNA of the CDR3: TGCAGCGCCGAAGGGGTAGGAAACACCATATATTTT.

The V gene is TRBV28, the J gene TRBJ2-1; D call uncertain. The germline V gene encodes CDR1 MDHEN and CDR2 SYDVKM. Trimming stripped 10 bases from V and 3 bases from J, with 10 bases between. This CDR3 has 12 amino acids. CDR3 DNA: TGTGCCACCGGTAAGGGCTACAATGAGCAGTTCTTC. Encoded protein: CATGKGYNEQFF.

The chain employs TRBV30 and TRBJ2-7, with TRBD2 identical over 12 bases. V shed 1 base, J shed 4 bases, and the junction held 5 bases outside the gene matches. The CDR3 has 15 amino acids. Per germline, CDR1 GTSNPN and CDR2 SVGIG (reference sequence). This chain's CDR3 is CAWSGLAGEAYEQYF. In DNA form, the CDR3 reads TGTGCCTGGAGTGGACTAGCGGGAGAAGCTTACGAGCAGTACTTC.

This clone was recorded only once. A far larger clone is one nucleotide away, so this likely arose from a read error. The chain couples TRBV7-9 to TRBJ1-1; no firm D call. This CDR3 has 13 residues. Germline values: CDR1 SEHNR, CDR2 FQNEAQ (reference sequence). CDR3 coding DNA: TGTTCCAGCAGCTTAGACATGAACACTGAAGCTTTCTTT. Protein: CSSSLDMNTEAFF.